A selection of T cell receptor beta chains follows, all from one sample in a study of a mutant IDH1 vaccine in newly diagnosed glioma. Assay used: immunoSEQ multiplex PCR; TCRdb lists only in-frame clones, some missing. Of about 26,000 clones detected, 70% to 90% appear once; the ten largest clones hold 30% to 35%. These receptors' targets are unknown. This material consisted of PBMCs, taken from a glioma patient whose treatment included an IDH1 peptide vaccine. Receptors were obtained from a man in his thirties or forties with glioma. CDR3s include the opening cysteine and the closing phenylalanine or tryptophan. D genes are given only for firm matches. Expanded clones are given a class, and other clones once, few, many or no size at all.

D gene: .; J gene: TRBJ1-3; clone size: .; V gene: TRBV9; CDR3 protein: CASSIRDGNTIYF; CDR3 DNA: TGTGCCAGCAGCATCAGGGACGGAAACACCATATATTTT
D gene: .; J gene: TRBJ1-5; clone size: few; V gene: TRBV2; CDR3 protein: CASNRLALWNSNQPQHF; CDR3 DNA: TGTGCCAGCAACAGGCTCGCCCTATGGAATAGCAATCAGCCCCAGCATTTT
D gene: .; J gene: TRBJ1-6; clone size: .; V gene: TRBV2; CDR3 protein: CASSEGESSPLHF; CDR3 DNA: TGTGCCAGCAGTGAGGGGGAAAGTTCACCCCTCCACTTT
D gene: TRBD1; J gene: TRBJ2-5; clone size: .; V gene: TRBV7-2; CDR3 protein: CASSPRDRGQETQYF; CDR3 DNA: TGTGCCAGCAGCCCCCGAGACAGGGGACAAGAGACCCAGTACTTC
D gene: .; J gene: TRBJ2-5; clone size: .; V gene: TRBV7-8; CDR3 protein: CASTRQGLAGQETQYF; CDR3 DNA: TGTGCCAGCACCCGGCAGGGGTTAGCGGGTCAAGAGACCCAGTACTTC
D gene: .; J gene: TRBJ2-7; clone size: once; V gene: TRBV28; CDR3 protein: CASSPPPPGEYEQYF; CDR3 DNA: TGTGCCAGCAGTCCGCCCCCTCCGGGAGAGTACGAGCAGTACTTC
D gene: .; J gene: TRBJ2-5; clone size: large; V gene: TRBV7-7; CDR3 protein: CASSLQPDSQETQYF; CDR3 DNA: TGTGCCAGCAGCTTACAGCCCGACAGCCAAGAGACCCAGTACTTC
D gene: .; J gene: TRBJ2-6; clone size: medium-sized; V gene: TRBV7-3; CDR3 protein: CASSPGTNRFSGANVLTF; CDR3 DNA: TGTGCCAGCAGCCCCGGGACCAATCGTTTCTCTGGGGCCAACGTCCTGACTTTC
D gene: TRBD2; J gene: TRBJ2-7; clone size: .; V gene: TRBV4-2; CDR3 protein: CASSLGLAENYEQYF; CDR3 DNA: TGTGCCAGCAGTCTCGGACTAGCGGAGAACTACGAGCAGTACTTC
D gene: .; J gene: TRBJ2-2; clone size: .; V gene: TRBV30; CDR3 protein: CAWSVGRGELFF; CDR3 DNA: TGTGCCTGGAGTGTGGGTAGGGGGGAGCTGTTTTTT
D gene: TRBD2; J gene: TRBJ2-1; clone size: .; V gene: TRBV7-2; CDR3 protein: CASSLLAGSWNEQFF; CDR3 DNA: TGTGCCAGCAGCTTACTAGCGGGCAGTTGGAATGAGCAGTTCTTC
D gene: .; J gene: TRBJ2-3; clone size: .; V gene: TRBV14; CDR3 protein: CASSPFGPRADTQYF; CDR3 DNA: TGTGCCAGCAGCCCATTCGGACCTCGGGCAGATACGCAGTATTTT
D gene: .; J gene: TRBJ1-1; clone size: .; V gene: TRBV5-1; CDR3 protein: CASSLGRENTEAFF; CDR3 DNA: TGCGCCAGCAGCTTGGGCAGGGAAAACACTGAAGCTTTCTTT
D gene: .; J gene: TRBJ2-2; clone size: once; V gene: TRBV18; CDR3 protein: CASSPPLVGSSGELFF; CDR3 DNA: TGTGCCAGCTCACCTCCATTAGTCGGCTCGTCCGGGGAGCTGTTTTTT
D gene: TRBD1; J gene: TRBJ2-5; clone size: .; V gene: TRBV5-1; CDR3 protein: CASSPSGQQETQYF; CDR3 DNA: TGCGCCAGCAGCCCTTCGGGACAGCAAGAGACCCAGTACTTC
D gene: .; J gene: TRBJ2-7; clone size: .; V gene: TRBV5-1; CDR3 protein: CASRLDGLSEQYF; CDR3 DNA: TGCGCCAGCAGGTTGGACGGCCTCTCCGAGCAGTACTTC
D gene: TRBD1; J gene: TRBJ1-3; clone size: .; V gene: TRBV5-1; CDR3 protein: CASSYGQGADTIYF; CDR3 DNA: TGCGCCAGCAGCTACGGACAGGGGGCGGACACCATATATTTT